This T cell receptor beta chain was profiled in a study of cytomegalovirus exposure and HLA in healthy donors. A multiplex PCR was run with 60 Vbeta primers and 13 Jbeta primers. Here immunoSEQ multiplex PCR was the method, and the copy in TCRdb shows in-frame clones only, minus some. The sample lists tens of thousands of clones, around 83% occurring once. The TCR comes from a man aged 25 to 45 in good health and CMV-seronegative. The sequencing sample was made of PBMCs.

The DNA for the CDR3 is TGCGCCAGCAGTGACACAGTGAACACTGAAGCTTTCTTT. This sequence encodes CASSDTVNTEAFF. This chain joins TRBV10-1 and TRBJ1-1; the D is unclear. Trimming removed 3 bases from V and 0 bases from J, with 5 bases in between. The CDR3 spans 13 residues. Germline-derived CDR1 and CDR2 are WNHNN and SYGVQD (reference sequence).